Listed here are 7 T cell receptor beta chains from one sample, sequenced in a study of vaccination effects on CD4 cells after COVID-19. Antigen-specific CD4+ T cell clonotypes were called by their expansion after viral peptide-pool culture in ViraFEST. On roughly day 10 of culture, CD4+ T cells were separated out. Prior SARS-CoV-2 infection was absent in the vaccine recipients, as shown by negative nucleocapsid antibodies. Method: immunoSEQ multiplex PCR; TCRdb's copy keeps in-frame clones and lacks some. The table shows about 25,000 clones, with about three quarters occurring only once. These TCRs are of unknown antigen specificity. The sequencing used CD4+ T cells from PBMCs cultured with SARS-CoV-2 spike peptides, collected before COVID-19 vaccination. These receptor sequences come from a human donor who received a COVID-19 vaccine.

The gene calls are TRBV29-1 and TRBJ2-1, with TRBD2 identical over 10 bases. V lost 4 bases to trimming and J lost 9 bases; unmatched junction nucleotides: 12. The germline V gene has CDR1 SQVTM and CDR2 ANQGSEA. The CDR3 extends over 15 amino acids. The CDR3 region is CSVGGGLAGDSEQFF. CDR3 coding DNA: TGCAGCGTTGGTGGGGGGCTAGCGGGAGATTCTGAGCAGTTCTTC.

The chain joins TRBV5-4 to TRBJ1-5, with TRBD1 identical over 7 bases. CDR1 is SGHNT and CDR2 is YYREEE in the germline V gene (reference sequence). CDR3 length: 15 amino acids. Losses at the gene ends were 0 bases for V and 1 base for J; bases not matched to a gene: 1. The DNA for the CDR3 is TGTGCCAGCAGCTTGGGACAGGGCAGCAATCAGCCCCAGCATTTT. It specifies CASSLGQGSNQPQHF.

V usage is TRBV7-9 and J usage is TRBJ2-3; D gene unclear. In germline, CDR1 is SEHNR, CDR2 FQNEAQ (reference sequence). Between the trimmed V and J ends, which lost 5 bases and 4 bases, there was a span of 16 bases. CDR3 size: 15 residues. The CDR3 DNA is TGTGCCAGCAGCCTGGGATCCTCTCTGGCAGATACGCAGTATTTT. Its protein is CASSLGSSLADTQYF.

The chain employs TRBV5-1 and TRBJ2-3; TRBD2 matches 15 bases. The CDR3 length is 18 residues. V shed 2 bases, J shed 2 bases, and the junction held 6 bases outside the gene matches. CDR1 SGHRS and CDR2 YFSETQ come from the germline V gene. Here the CDR3 reads CASSFGTSGRTNTDTQYF. Here the CDR3 DNA reads TGCGCCAGCAGCTTCGGGACTAGCGGGAGGACTAACACAGATACGCAGTATTTT.

The chain links TRBV18 to TRBJ1-6, with 7 bases aligning to TRBD1. The CDR3 extends over 16 amino acids. Germline V gives CDR1 KGHSH, CDR2 LQKENI. J lost 6 bases, V lost 4 bases, and 9 bases had no gene match. This CDR3 reads CASSQTSGTVNSPLHF. The CDR3 region has the DNA TGTGCCAGCTCACAAACCTCCGGGACAGTTAATTCACCCCTCCACTTT.

This chain joins TRBV6-5 and TRBJ2-5; 8 bases fit TRBD2. The germline V gene has CDR1 MNHEY and CDR2 SVGAGI. There are 14 residues in the CDR3. V lost 3 bases to trimming and J lost 2 bases; unmatched junction nucleotides: 2. The CDR3 here is CASSYAGGQETQYF. CDR3 bases: TGTGCCAGCAGTTATGCGGGGGGTCAAGAGACCCAGTACTTC.

This clone was found once. The CDR3 region is CASSQPTGATGELFF. In DNA form, the CDR3 reads TGCGCCAGCAGCCAGCCGACAGGGGCCACCGGGGAGCTGTTTTTT. The genes are TRBV4-1 and TRBJ2-2; 8 bases fit TRBD1. The V segment lost 3 bases and the J segment 4 bases; nucleotides outside the gene matches: 4. This CDR3 is 15 amino acids long. Germline V CDR1 and CDR2: MGHRA, YSYEKL.